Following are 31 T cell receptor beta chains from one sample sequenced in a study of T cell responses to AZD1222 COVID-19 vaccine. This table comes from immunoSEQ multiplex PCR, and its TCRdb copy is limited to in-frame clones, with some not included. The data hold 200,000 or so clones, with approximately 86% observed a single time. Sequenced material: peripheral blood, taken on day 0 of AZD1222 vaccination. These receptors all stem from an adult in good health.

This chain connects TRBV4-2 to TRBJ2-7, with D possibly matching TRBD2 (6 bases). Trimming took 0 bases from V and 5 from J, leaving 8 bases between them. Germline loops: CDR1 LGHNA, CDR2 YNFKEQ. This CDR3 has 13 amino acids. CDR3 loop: CASSQDWGDEQYF. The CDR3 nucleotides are TGTGCCAGCAGCCAAGATTGGGGGGACGAGCAGTACTTC.

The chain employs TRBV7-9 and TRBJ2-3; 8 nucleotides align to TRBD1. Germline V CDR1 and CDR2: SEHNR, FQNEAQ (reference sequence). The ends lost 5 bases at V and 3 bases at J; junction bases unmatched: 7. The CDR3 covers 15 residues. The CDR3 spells CASSPDRVRTDTQYF. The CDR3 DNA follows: TGTGCCAGCAGCCCGGACAGGGTCAGAACAGATACGCAGTATTTT. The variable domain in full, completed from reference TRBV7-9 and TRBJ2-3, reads DTGVSQNPRHKITKRGQNVTFRCDPISEHNRLYWYRQTLGQGPEFLTYFQNEAQLEKSRLLSDRFSAERPKGSFSTLEIQRTEQGDSAMYLCASSPDRVRTDTQYFGPGTRLTVL.

In DNA form, the CDR3 reads TGTGCCAGCACTCAGCTTTGGACAGGGAACGGGGAGCAGTACTTC. Its translation: CASTQLWTGNGEQYF. The chain has TRBV6-5 and TRBJ2-7, with TRBD1 identical over 8 bases. CDR3 length: 15 residues. J was trimmed by 7 bases and V by 7 bases; bases with no gene match: 15. Germline V gene sequence: CDR1 MNHEY, CDR2 SVGAGI.

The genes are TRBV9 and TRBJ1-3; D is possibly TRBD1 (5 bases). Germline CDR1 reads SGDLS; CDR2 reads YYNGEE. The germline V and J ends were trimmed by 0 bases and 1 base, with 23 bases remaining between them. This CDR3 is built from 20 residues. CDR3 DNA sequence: TGTGCCAGCAGCGTAGCCTATGCAGGTATCCTAGGGACTTCTGGAAACACCATATATTTT. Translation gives CASSVAYAGILGTSGNTIYF. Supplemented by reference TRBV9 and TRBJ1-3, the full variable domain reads DSGVTQTPKHLITATGQRVTLRCSPRSGDLSVYWYQQSLDQGLQFLIQYYNGEERAKGNILERFSAQQFPDLHSELNLSSLELGDSALYFCASSVAYAGILGTSGNTIYFGEGSWLTVV.

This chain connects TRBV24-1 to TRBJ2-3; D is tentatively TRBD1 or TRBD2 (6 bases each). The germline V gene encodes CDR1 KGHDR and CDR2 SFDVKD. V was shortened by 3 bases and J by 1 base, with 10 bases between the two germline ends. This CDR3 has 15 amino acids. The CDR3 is CATSDGGRGTDTQYF. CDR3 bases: TGTGCCACCAGTGATGGGGGGCGCGGCACAGATACGCAGTATTTT.

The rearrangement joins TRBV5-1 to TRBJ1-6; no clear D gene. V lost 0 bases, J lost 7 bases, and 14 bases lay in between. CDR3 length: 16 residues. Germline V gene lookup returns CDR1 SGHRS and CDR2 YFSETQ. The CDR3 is CASSLEVVGLNSPLHF. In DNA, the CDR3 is TGCGCCAGCAGCTTGGAGGTGGTGGGCCTCAATTCACCCCTCCACTTT.

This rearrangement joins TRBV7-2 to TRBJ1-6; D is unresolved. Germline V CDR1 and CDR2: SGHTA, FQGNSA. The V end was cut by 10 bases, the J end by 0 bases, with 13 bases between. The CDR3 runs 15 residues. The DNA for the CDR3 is TGTGCCACCAAGGGCCGGGACTCCTATAATTCACCCCTCCACTTT. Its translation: CATKGRDSYNSPLHF.

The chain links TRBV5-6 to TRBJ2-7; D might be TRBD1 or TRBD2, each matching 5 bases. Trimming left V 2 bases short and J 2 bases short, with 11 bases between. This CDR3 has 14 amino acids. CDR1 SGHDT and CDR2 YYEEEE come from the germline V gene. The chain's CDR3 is CASSLQEAAYEQYF. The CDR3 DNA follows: TGTGCCAGCAGCTTACAGGAGGCGGCCTACGAGCAGTACTTC.

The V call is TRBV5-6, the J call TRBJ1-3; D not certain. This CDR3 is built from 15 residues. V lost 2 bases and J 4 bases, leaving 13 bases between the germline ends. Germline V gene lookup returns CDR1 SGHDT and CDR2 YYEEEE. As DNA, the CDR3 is TGTGCCAGCAGCTTAAGTCCTTCGAGGGGAAACACCATATATTTT. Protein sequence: CASSLSPSRGNTIYF. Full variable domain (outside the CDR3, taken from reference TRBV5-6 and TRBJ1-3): DAGVTQSPTHLIKTRGQQVTLRCSPKSGHDTVSWYQQALGQGPQFIFQYYEEEERQRGNFPDRFSGHQFPNYSSELNVNALLLGDSALYLCASSLSPSRGNTIYFGEGSWLTVV.

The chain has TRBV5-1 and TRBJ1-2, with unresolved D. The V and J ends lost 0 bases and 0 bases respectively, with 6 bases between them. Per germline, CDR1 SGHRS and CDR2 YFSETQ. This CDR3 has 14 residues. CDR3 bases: TGCGCCAGCAGCTTGGACAGAGCTAACTATGGCTACACCTTC. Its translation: CASSLDRANYGYTF.

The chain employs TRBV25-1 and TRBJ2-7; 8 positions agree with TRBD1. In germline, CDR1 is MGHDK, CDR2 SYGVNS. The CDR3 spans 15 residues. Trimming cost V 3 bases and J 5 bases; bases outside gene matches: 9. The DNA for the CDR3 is TGTGCCAGCAGTGATCTACAGGGGGATCTCGACGAGCAGTACTTC. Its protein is CASSDLQGDLDEQYF.

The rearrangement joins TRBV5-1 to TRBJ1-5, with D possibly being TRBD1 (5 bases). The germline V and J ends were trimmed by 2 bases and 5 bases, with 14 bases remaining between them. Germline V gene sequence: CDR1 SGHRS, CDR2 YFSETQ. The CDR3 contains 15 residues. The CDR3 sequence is CASSFWGTTDQPQHF. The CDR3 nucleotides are TGCGCCAGCAGCTTTTGGGGGACTACAGATCAGCCCCAGCATTTT. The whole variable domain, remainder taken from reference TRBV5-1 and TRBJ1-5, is KAGVTQTPRYLIKTRGQQVTLSCSPISGHRSVSWYQQTPGQGLQFLFEYFSETQRNKGNFPGRFSGRQFSNSRSEMNVSTLELGDSALYLCASSFWGTTDQPQHFGDGTRLSIL.

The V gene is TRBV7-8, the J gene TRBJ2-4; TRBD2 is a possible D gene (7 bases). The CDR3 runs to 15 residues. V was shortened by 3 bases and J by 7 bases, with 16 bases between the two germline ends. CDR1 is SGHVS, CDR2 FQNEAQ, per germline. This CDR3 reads CASSFGRGGGNIQYF. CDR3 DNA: TGTGCCAGCAGCTTTGGTCGAGGGGGAGGGAACATTCAGTACTTC. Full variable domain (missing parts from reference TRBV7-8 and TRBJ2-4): GAGVSQSPRYKVAKRGQDVALRCDPISGHVSLFWYQQALGQGPEFLTYFQNEAQLDKSGLPSDRFFAERPEGSVSTLKIQRTQQEDSAVYLCASSFGRGGGNIQYFGAGTRLSVL.

CDR3 protein: CASRRDSSYEQYF. CDR3 nucleotide sequence: TGTGCCAGCCGTAGAGACTCCTCCTACGAGCAGTACTTC. The chain employs TRBV27 and TRBJ2-7; D is uncertain. CDR3 length: 13 amino acids. Trimming took 8 bases from V and 0 from J, leaving 11 bases between them. Germline V lookup: CDR1 MNHEY, CDR2 SMNVEV (reference sequence).

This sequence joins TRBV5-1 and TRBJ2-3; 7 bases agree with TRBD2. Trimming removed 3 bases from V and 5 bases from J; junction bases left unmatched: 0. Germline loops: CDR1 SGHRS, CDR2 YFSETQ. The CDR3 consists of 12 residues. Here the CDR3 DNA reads TGCGCCAGCAGCTCTAGCGGAGATACGCAGTATTTT. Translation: CASSSSGDTQYF.

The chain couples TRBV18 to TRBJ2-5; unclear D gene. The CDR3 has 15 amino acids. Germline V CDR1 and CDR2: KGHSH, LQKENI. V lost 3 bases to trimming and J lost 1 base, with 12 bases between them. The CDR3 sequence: CASSPRWGAQETQYF. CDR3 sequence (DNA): TGTGCCAGCTCACCCCGATGGGGTGCCCAAGAGACCCAGTACTTC.

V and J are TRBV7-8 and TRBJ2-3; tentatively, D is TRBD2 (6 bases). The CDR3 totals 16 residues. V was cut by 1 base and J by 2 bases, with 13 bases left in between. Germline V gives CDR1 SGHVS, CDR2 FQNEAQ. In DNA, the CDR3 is TGTGCCAGCAGCTTAGTCGGCGGGGCCCACACAGATACGCAGTATTTT. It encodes CASSLVGGAHTDTQYF.

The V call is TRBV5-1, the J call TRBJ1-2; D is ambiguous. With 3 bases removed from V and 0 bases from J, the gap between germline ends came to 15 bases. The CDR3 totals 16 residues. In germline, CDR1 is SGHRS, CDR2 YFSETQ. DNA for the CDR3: TGCGCCAGCAGCTCTGGGGAACGGTCTCCTAACTATGGCTACACCTTC. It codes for CASSSGERSPNYGYTF.

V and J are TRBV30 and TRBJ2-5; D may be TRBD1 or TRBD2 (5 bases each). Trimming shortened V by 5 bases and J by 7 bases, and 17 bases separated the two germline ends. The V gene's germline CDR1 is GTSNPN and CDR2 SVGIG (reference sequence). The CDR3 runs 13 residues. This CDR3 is CAWLPGTQGTQYF. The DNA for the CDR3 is TGTGCCTGGTTACCCGGGACCCAGGGGACCCAGTACTTC.

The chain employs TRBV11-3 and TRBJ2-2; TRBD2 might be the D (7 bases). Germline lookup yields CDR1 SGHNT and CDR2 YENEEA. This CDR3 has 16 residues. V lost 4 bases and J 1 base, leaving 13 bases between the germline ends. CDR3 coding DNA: TGTGCCAGCAGCTCCGGGGGGCCCCAGAACACCGGGGAGCTGTTTTTT. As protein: CASSSGGPQNTGELFF.

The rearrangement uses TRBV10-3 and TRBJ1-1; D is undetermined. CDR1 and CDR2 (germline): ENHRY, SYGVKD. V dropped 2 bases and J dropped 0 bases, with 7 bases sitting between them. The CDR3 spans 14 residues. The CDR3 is CAISERAMNTEAFF. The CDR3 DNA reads TGTGCCATCAGTGAGAGGGCCATGAACACTGAAGCTTTCTTT.

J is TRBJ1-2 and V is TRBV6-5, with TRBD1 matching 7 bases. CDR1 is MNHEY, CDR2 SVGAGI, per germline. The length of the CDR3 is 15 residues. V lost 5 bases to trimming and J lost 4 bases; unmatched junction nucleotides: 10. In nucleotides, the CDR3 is TGTGCCAGCAGTACACAGGGGTCCCCCGTCTATGGCTACACCTTC. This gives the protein CASSTQGSPVYGYTF.

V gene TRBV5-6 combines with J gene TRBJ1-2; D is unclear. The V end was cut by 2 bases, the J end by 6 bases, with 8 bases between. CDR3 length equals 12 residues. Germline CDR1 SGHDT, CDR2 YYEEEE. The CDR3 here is CASSLGGNGYTF. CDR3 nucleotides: TGTGCCAGCAGCTTAGGAGGTAATGGCTACACCTTC.

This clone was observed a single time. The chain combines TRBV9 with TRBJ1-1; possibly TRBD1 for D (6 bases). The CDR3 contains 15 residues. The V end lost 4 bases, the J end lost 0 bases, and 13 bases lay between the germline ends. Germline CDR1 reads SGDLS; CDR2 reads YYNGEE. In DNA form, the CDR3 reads TGTGCCAGCAGCAGGGGGGCGGAGATGAACACTGAAGCTTTCTTT. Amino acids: CASSRGAEMNTEAFF.

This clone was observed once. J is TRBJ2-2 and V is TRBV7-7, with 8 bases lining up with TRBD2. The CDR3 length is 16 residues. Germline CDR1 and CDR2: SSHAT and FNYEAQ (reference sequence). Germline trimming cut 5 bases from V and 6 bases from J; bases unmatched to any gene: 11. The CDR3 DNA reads TGTGCCAGCAGCCCGACGACTTTAGCGGGGTCCGGGGAGCTGTTTTTT. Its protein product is CASSPTTLAGSGELFF.

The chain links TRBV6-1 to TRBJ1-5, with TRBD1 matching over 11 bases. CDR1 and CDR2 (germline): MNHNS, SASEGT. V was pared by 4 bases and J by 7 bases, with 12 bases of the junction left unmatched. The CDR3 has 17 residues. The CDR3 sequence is CASSAAGTGGSNQPQHF. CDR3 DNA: TGTGCCAGCAGTGCCGCCGGGACAGGGGGGTCGAACCAGCCCCAGCATTTT.

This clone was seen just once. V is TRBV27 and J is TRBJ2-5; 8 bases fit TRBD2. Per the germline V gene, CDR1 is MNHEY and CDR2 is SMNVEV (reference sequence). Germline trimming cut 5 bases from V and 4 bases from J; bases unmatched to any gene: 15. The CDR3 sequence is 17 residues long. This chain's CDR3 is CASSPQTLRGVGETQYF. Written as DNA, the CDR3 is TGTGCCAGCAGTCCCCAGACGTTGCGGGGGGTAGGAGAGACCCAGTACTTC.

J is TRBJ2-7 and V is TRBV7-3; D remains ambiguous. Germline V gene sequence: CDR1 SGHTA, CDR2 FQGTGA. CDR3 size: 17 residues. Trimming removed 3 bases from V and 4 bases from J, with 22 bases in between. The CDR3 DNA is TGTGCCAGCAGCTTTAAAGGGTCCTCGCCCCTTTTATACGAGCAGTACTTC. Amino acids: CASSFKGSSPLLYEQYF.

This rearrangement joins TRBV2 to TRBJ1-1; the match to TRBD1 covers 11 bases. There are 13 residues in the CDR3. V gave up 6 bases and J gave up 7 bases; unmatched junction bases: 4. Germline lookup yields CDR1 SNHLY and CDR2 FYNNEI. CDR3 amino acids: CASSGTGGIEAFF. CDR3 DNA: TGTGCCAGCAGCGGGACAGGGGGAATTGAAGCTTTCTTT.

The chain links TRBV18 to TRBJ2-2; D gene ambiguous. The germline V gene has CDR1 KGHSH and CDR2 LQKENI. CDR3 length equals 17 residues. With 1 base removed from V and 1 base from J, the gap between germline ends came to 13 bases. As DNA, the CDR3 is TGTGCCAGCTCACCACTCCGTGTCACGGAGAACACCGGGGAGCTGTTTTTT. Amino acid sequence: CASSPLRVTENTGELFF.

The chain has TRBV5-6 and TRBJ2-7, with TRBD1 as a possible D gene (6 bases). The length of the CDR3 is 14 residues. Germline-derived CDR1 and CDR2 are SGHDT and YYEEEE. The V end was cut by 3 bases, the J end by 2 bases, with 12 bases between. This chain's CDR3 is CASSSTTGAYEQYF. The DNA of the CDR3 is TGTGCCAGCAGCTCGACGACAGGTGCCTACGAGCAGTACTTC.